Each of the 20 T cell receptor beta chains below was sequenced from the same sample in a study of cytomegalovirus exposure and HLA in healthy donors. Primers included in the PCR were 60 Vbeta and 13 Jbeta primers. Data came from immunoSEQ multiplex PCR; TCRdb stores just in-frame clones and leaves some out. The sample yields approximately 100,000 clones, more than 75% seen once. The sample consisted of PBMCs. These receptors were collected from a woman under 30 in good health and CMV-seropositive.

V usage is TRBV10-3 and J usage is TRBJ1-5; no firm D call. This CDR3 contains 13 residues. CDR1 and CDR2 (germline): ENHRY, SYGVKD. The V gene lost 5 bases and the J gene lost 8 bases, with 13 bases spanning the gap. The chain's CDR3 is CAISPTSVEPQHF. CDR3 DNA sequence: TGTGCCATCAGTCCCACATCAGTTGAGCCCCAGCATTTT.

This clone has a single count. The V gene is TRBV13, the J gene TRBJ2-7; 11 bases are a match to TRBD2. The CDR3 consists of 15 residues. The J segment lost 5 bases and the V segment lost 5 bases, leaving 8 bases of the junction unmatched. Germline CDR1 PRHDT, CDR2 FYEKMQ (reference sequence). This CDR3 reads CASSLGTSGRNEQYF. CDR3 coding DNA: TGTGCCAGCAGCCTGGGGACTAGCGGTAGGAACGAGCAGTACTTC.

CDR3 sequence (DNA): TGTGCCTGGAGTGTACTTGAGGGGAGGGGGGGCCCTCCCAGGGGCACAGATACGCAGTATTTT. This translates into CAWSVLEGRGGPPRGTDTQYF. The chain combines TRBV30 with TRBJ2-3; a weak D match, TRBD2 (7 bases). The germline V gene has CDR1 GTSNPN and CDR2 SVGIG (reference sequence). The CDR3 contains 21 residues. V lost 0 bases and J 1 base, leaving 29 bases between the germline ends.

The J gene is TRBJ2-7, the V gene TRBV30; tentatively, D is TRBD2 (6 bases). The CDR3 has 11 amino acids. Trimming removed 4 bases at V and 5 bases at J, with 9 bases between. CDR1 is GTSNPN and CDR2 is SVGIG in the germline V gene (reference sequence). CDR3 residues: CAWIRGNEQYF. CDR3 DNA sequence: TGTGCCTGGATTCGGGGGAACGAGCAGTACTTC. Full variable domain (rest looked up from reference TRBV30 and TRBJ2-7): SQTIHQWPATLVQPVGSPLSLECTVEGTSNPNLYWYRQAAGRGLQLLFYSVGIGQISSEVPQNLSASRPQDRQFILSSKKLLLSDSGFYLCAWIRGNEQYFGPGTRLTVT.

The chain carries TRBV28 and TRBJ2-1; perhaps TRBD1 as D (6 bases). The germline gives CDR1 MDHEN, CDR2 SYDVKM. Trimming removed 6 bases from V and 5 bases from J, with 17 bases in between. This CDR3 region has 15 residues. The CDR3 region is CASSTDRRLHNEQFF. The CDR3 nucleotides read TGTGCCAGCAGCACCGACAGGAGGCTACACAATGAGCAGTTCTTC.

The chain couples TRBV7-9 to TRBJ2-2; perhaps TRBD1 as D (5 bases). This CDR3 spans 14 amino acids. The V end was cut by 11 bases, the J end by 2 bases, with 15 bases between. From germline, CDR1 is SEHNR and CDR2 FQNEAQ (reference sequence). As DNA, the CDR3 is TGTGCCGCATCCTGGGGCTCTAACACCGGGGAGCTGTTTTTT. Its protein is CAASWGSNTGELFF.

Here the CDR3 DNA reads TGTGCCAGCAGTGGCCCGACAGGGAACTCCTACGAGCAGTACTTC. Its translation: CASSGPTGNSYEQYF. J is TRBJ2-7 and V is TRBV25-1, with 7 nucleotides matching TRBD1. Germline loops: CDR1 MGHDK, CDR2 SYGVNS. This CDR3 comprises 15 residues. The V gene end was trimmed by 4 bases and the J gene end by 0 bases; junction bases not matched to a gene: 6.

The J gene is TRBJ2-1, the V gene TRBV9, with D possibly being TRBD2 (5 bases). V was pared by 0 bases and J by 5 bases, with 15 bases between. The CDR3 totals 16 residues. Germline CDR1 reads SGDLS; CDR2 reads YYNGEE. The CDR3 reads CASSVGLALVDNEQFF. The DNA for the CDR3 is TGTGCCAGCAGCGTAGGGCTAGCTTTGGTTGACAATGAGCAGTTCTTC.

This sequence joins TRBV5-1 and TRBJ2-5, with D uncertain. The germline V gene has CDR1 SGHRS and CDR2 YFSETQ. The germline V and J ends were trimmed by 4 bases and 4 bases, with 20 bases remaining between them. The CDR3 sequence is 16 residues long. The CDR3 bases are TGCGCCAGCAGCCTCCTTTCCGGAGCCGTGGGAGAGACCCAGTACTTC. The encoded protein is CASSLLSGAVGETQYF. Full variable domain (missing parts from reference TRBV5-1 and TRBJ2-5): KAGVTQTPRYLIKTRGQQVTLSCSPISGHRSVSWYQQTPGQGLQFLFEYFSETQRNKGNFPGRFSGRQFSNSRSEMNVSTLELGDSALYLCASSLLSGAVGETQYFGPGTRLLVL.

The chain carries TRBV14 and TRBJ1-4; D possibly corresponds to TRBD1 (5 bases). CDR3 length: 11 amino acids. From germline, CDR1 is SGHDN and CDR2 FVKESK. Trimming left V 3 bases short and J 13 bases short, with 9 bases between. The CDR3 region is CASSQGGRLFF. CDR3 nucleotides: TGTGCCAGCAGCCAGGGGGGTCGACTGTTTTTT.

This chain links TRBV4-2 with TRBJ1-1, with unresolved D. The CDR3 loop spans 16 amino acids. Trimming cost V 5 bases and J 0 bases, with 16 bases left between them. Germline CDR1 LGHNA, CDR2 YNFKEQ. CDR3 sequence (DNA): TGTGCCAGCAGCGTAGCAGGAGGGATCCTGAACACTGAAGCTTTCTTT. The encoded protein is CASSVAGGILNTEAFF.

The chain uses TRBV2 and TRBJ2-1; a weak D match, TRBD2 (7 bases). Germline V gene lookup returns CDR1 SNHLY and CDR2 FYNNEI. Trimming removed 10 bases at V and 8 bases at J, with 27 bases between. The CDR3 has 16 amino acids. The CDR3 coding sequence is TGTGCCACCTATGTGGGGGCAGAAAACCGGGGGGATGAGCAGTTCTTC. As protein: CATYVGAENRGDEQFF.

The chain couples TRBV6-5 to TRBJ2-1, with 8 bases identical to TRBD1. V shed 0 bases and J 8 bases; nucleotides not matched to a gene: 6. This CDR3 is built from 15 residues. Germline CDR1 is MNHEY and CDR2 is SVGAGI. CDR3 sequence (DNA): TGTGCCAGCAGTTACTCGGACAGGGTAGGGGATGAGCAGTTCTTC. Protein: CASSYSDRVGDEQFF.

This chain connects TRBV6-4 to TRBJ1-1; D perhaps matches TRBD1 (6 bases). The CDR3 length is 13 residues. The V end lost 6 bases, the J end lost 2 bases, and 10 bases lay between the germline ends. The V gene's germline CDR1 is MRHNA and CDR2 SNTAGT. The CDR3: CASRYRENTEAFF. The CDR3 DNA sequence: TGTGCCAGCAGGTACAGGGAAAACACTGAAGCTTTCTTT.

The chain combines TRBV28 with TRBJ1-5, with 8 bases identical to TRBD1. Trimming removed 2 bases from V and 3 bases from J; junction bases left unmatched: 3. The length of the CDR3 is 15 residues. Germline loops: CDR1 MDHEN, CDR2 SYDVKM. The CDR3 region has the DNA TGTGCCAGCAGTTTAATGCAGGGGGCCAATCAGCCCCAGCATTTT. Encoded protein: CASSLMQGANQPQHF.

This chain links TRBV7-8 with TRBJ1-5; 8 bases map to TRBD1. There are 15 residues in the CDR3. Germline-derived CDR1 and CDR2 are SGHVS and FQNEAQ. The J segment lost 2 bases and the V segment lost 3 bases, leaving 3 bases of the junction unmatched. CDR3 DNA: TGTGCCAGCAGCTTGACAGGGGCGCGCAATCAGCCCCAGCATTTT. The encoded protein is CASSLTGARNQPQHF.

The chain has TRBV7-9 and TRBJ2-7, with 7 positions matching TRBD1. CDR3 length equals 14 residues. Germline values: CDR1 SEHNR, CDR2 FQNEAQ (reference sequence). Losses at the gene ends were 5 bases for V and 3 bases for J; bases not matched to a gene: 7. CDR3 amino acids: CASSPPTGDYEQYF. CDR3 in DNA: TGTGCCAGCAGCCCCCCAACAGGGGACTACGAGCAGTACTTC.

This clone was counted a few times. The chain is built from TRBV30 and TRBJ1-3; a possible D gene is TRBD1 (6 bases). The V gene's germline CDR1 is GTSNPN and CDR2 SVGIG (reference sequence). This CDR3 region has 15 residues. Trimming pared 3 bases from V and 3 bases from J, leaving 15 bases between. The CDR3 DNA is TGTGCCTGGAGCCTCGGACAGTCTATTGGAAACACCATATATTTT. It is translated as CAWSLGQSIGNTIYF.

V usage is TRBV5-6 and J usage is TRBJ2-1, with 8 bases lining up with TRBD2. The CDR3 is 17 amino acids. V lost 4 bases, J lost 7 bases, and 16 bases stayed unmatched. Germline V lookup: CDR1 SGHDT, CDR2 YYEEEE. The CDR3 is CASSRPDASGLVNEQFF. The CDR3 nucleotides read TGTGCCAGCAGCCGCCCCGACGCTAGCGGGTTAGTAAATGAGCAGTTCTTC.

The chain couples TRBV7-9 to TRBJ1-5; 7 positions match TRBD1. CDR1 SEHNR and CDR2 FQNEAQ come from the germline V gene (reference sequence). The CDR3 totals 17 residues. With 1 base clipped from V and 3 bases from J, the junction kept 9 bases outside the gene matches. CDR3 sequence: CASSLEFTGAINQPQHF. As DNA, the CDR3 is TGTGCCAGCAGCTTAGAATTTACAGGGGCCATCAATCAGCCCCAGCATTTT.